The TCR beta chain described here comes from a study of blood T cell repertoires in COVID-19. CDR3 length: 15 residues. Trimming cost V 3 bases and J 3 bases; bases outside gene matches: 8. Per the germline V gene, CDR1 is DFQATT and CDR2 is SNEGSKA (reference sequence). Method: immunoSEQ multiplex PCR; TCRdb's copy keeps in-frame clones and lacks some. The table has fewer than 350,000 clones, around 90% seen once. Sequencing used peripheral blood. The chain uses TRBV20-1 and TRBJ2-1, with 7 bases identical to TRBD2. The origin of this receptor is a woman between 55 and 75 years old with COVID-19, enrolled during active disease. The CDR3 reads CSASPSGANYNEQFF. In nucleotides, the CDR3 is TGCAGTGCTAGTCCCAGCGGGGCTAACTACAATGAGCAGTTCTTC.